What follows are 26 T cell receptor beta chains derived from one specimen sequenced in a study of prognosis after radiotherapy for stage I lung cancer. Amplicons of TCR beta CDR3 were generated from genomic DNA by two-round multiplex PCR. With primers specific to each TRBV and TRBJ gene, the first-round PCR was performed. TCRdb fed the multiplex PCR reads into MiXCR, producing one record per CDR3 protein. The repertoire has around 31,000 distinct CDR3 sequences, about 29% of them found once; the top ten carry roughly a third. This specimen was PBMCs, taken before or after stereotactic body radiation therapy (not recorded which). The source is a donor over 45 with non-small cell lung cancer.

This clonotype was counted a few times. This sequence joins TRBV5-1 and TRBJ2-7; 10 bases fit TRBD2. Germline lookup yields CDR1 SGHRS and CDR2 YFSETQ. With V trimmed by 3 bases and J by 0 bases, 6 bases remained unmatched. The CDR3 consists of 16 residues. The CDR3 is CASSYAGTSVSYEQYF. The CDR3 DNA is TGCGCCAGCAGCTACGCCGGGACTAGCGTCTCCTACGAGCAGTACTTC.

This clonotype was seen repeatedly, ten times or more. The chain employs TRBV20-1 and TRBJ1-4; D unclear. The CDR3 spans 14 residues. Per germline, CDR1 DFQATT and CDR2 SNEGSKA (reference sequence). V was trimmed by 1 base and J by 6 bases, leaving 12 bases between them. CDR3 loop: CSARVGRVYEKLFF. CDR3 nucleotides: TGCAGTGCTAGAGTGGGTAGGGTATATGAAAAACTGTTTTTT.

There are many counts of this clonotype. The genes are TRBV7-2 and TRBJ1-1, with D uncertain. CDR3 length: 11 residues. V was trimmed by 3 bases and J by 7 bases, leaving 6 bases between them. Germline-derived CDR1 and CDR2 are SGHTA and FQGNSA. The CDR3 sequence is CASSFSGEAFF. For the CDR3, the DNA is TGTGCCAGCAGCTTTAGTGGTGAAGCTTTCTTT.

To note about this clonotype: One end of the junction does not line up with germline, which may come from a read error. V is TRBV5-4 and J is TRBJ2-7, with TRBD1 as a possible D gene (6 bases). There are 15 residues in the CDR3. Germline CDR1 is SGHNT and CDR2 is YYREEE (reference sequence). The CDR3 protein is CAISRAGTPTYEQYF. CDR3 nucleotide sequence: TGTGCCATCAGCCGAGCCGGGACACCAACCTACGAGCAGTACTTC.

This clonotype was picked up many times. The chain joins TRBV19 to TRBJ2-7, with 12 bases lining up with TRBD2. The CDR3 length is 14 residues. Germline V gene data show CDR1 as LNHDA and CDR2 as SQIVND (reference sequence). The ends lost 4 bases at V and 2 bases at J; junction bases unmatched: 0. CDR3 in DNA: TGTGCCAGTAGTACTAGCGGGAGGGCCTACGAGCAGTACTTC. Translation: CASSTSGRAYEQYF.

The rearrangement links TRBV30 to TRBJ1-2; 7 bases line up with TRBD1. Trimming removed 2 bases from V and 4 bases from J; junction bases left unmatched: 7. The CDR3 runs to 14 residues. Germline assignment: CDR1 GTSNPN and CDR2 SVGIG (reference sequence). This chain's CDR3 is CAWSRVGGGYGYTF. The CDR3 bases are TGTGCCTGGAGTAGGGTAGGGGGCGGCTATGGCTACACCTTC.

This clonotype was seen at least ten times. This sequence joins TRBV7-3 and TRBJ2-7; TRBD2 might be the D (6 bases). CDR3 length equals 13 residues. CDR1 is SGHTA, CDR2 FQGTGA, per germline. V was trimmed by 5 bases and J by 13 bases, leaving 21 bases between them. The CDR3 loop reads CASSPYAGGDTYF. For the CDR3, the DNA is TGTGCCAGCAGCCCCTATGCAGGAGGGGATACCTACTTC.

A remark on this clonotype: Its ends do not fully match the called genes, so a read error is possible. The rearrangement links TRBV6-4 to TRBJ2-2; 7 bases align to TRBD1. In germline, CDR1 is MRHNA, CDR2 SNTAGT. CDR3 length: 16 residues. The DNA for the CDR3 is TGTGCCAGCATTGACTCCGGGACAGCGAACACCGGGGAGCTGTTTTTT. Residues: CASIDSGTANTGELFF.

This rearrangement joins TRBV7-9 to TRBJ2-5; D might be TRBD1 or TRBD2, each matching 5 bases. CDR3 size: 13 residues. Trimming shortened V by 0 bases and J by 4 bases, and 6 bases separated the two germline ends. The germline V gene has CDR1 SEHNR and CDR2 FQNEAQ (reference sequence). The chain's CDR3 is CASSLAGAETQYF. The CDR3 DNA follows: TGTGCCAGCAGCTTAGCCGGGGCAGAGACCCAGTACTTC.

This clonotype was picked up many times. This chain uses TRBV5-1 with TRBJ2-1; 12 bases line up with TRBD2. The germline V gene has CDR1 SGHRS and CDR2 YFSETQ. The J segment lost 5 bases and the V segment lost 2 bases, leaving 2 bases of the junction unmatched. This CDR3 has 15 residues. CDR3 region: CASSLLAGGDNEQFF. Written as DNA, the CDR3 is TGCGCCAGCAGCTTACTAGCGGGAGGAGACAATGAGCAGTTCTTC. Combining the CDR3 with reference TRBV5-1 and TRBJ2-1 gives the whole variable domain KAGVTQTPRYLIKTRGQQVTLSCSPISGHRSVSWYQQTPGQGLQFLFEYFSETQRNKGNFPGRFSGRQFSNSRSEMNVSTLELGDSALYLCASSLLAGGDNEQFFGPGTRLTVL.

In the case of this clonotype: A far larger clone differs by one base, so this is likely a read error. The chain uses TRBV6-4 and TRBJ2-7; perhaps D is TRBD1 or TRBD2 (7 bases each). V lost 5 bases and J 2 bases, leaving 19 bases between the germline ends. Germline V gives CDR1 MRHNA, CDR2 SNTAGT. The CDR3 has 16 residues. The CDR3 DNA sequence: TGTGCCAGCAGTTACGTGGGAGGGGGCTTACCCTACGAGCAGTACTTC. Amino acid sequence: CASSYVGGGLPYEQYF.

This clonotype was seen at least ten times. The chain recombines TRBV19 with TRBJ1-5; TRBD1 matches at 8 bases. The CDR3 totals 14 residues. Trimming removed 5 bases from V and 7 bases from J; junction bases left unmatched: 7. Per the germline V gene, CDR1 is LNHDA and CDR2 is SQIVND (reference sequence). This CDR3 is CASSLDRGGQPQHF. For the CDR3, the DNA is TGTGCCAGTAGTCTCGACAGGGGAGGGCAGCCCCAGCATTTT.

The sample holds a few counts of this clonotype. CDR3 protein: CASSVWGGRKNIQYF. CDR3 nucleotide sequence: TGTGCCAGCAGCGTGTGGGGAGGGCGCAAAAACATTCAGTACTTC. The chain links TRBV7-3 to TRBJ2-4; 7 bases line up with TRBD2. CDR3 length equals 15 residues. Germline V gene sequence: CDR1 SGHTA, CDR2 FQGTGA. J was trimmed by 3 bases and V by 5 bases; bases with no gene match: 7.

This clonotype was picked up a small number of times. The chain links TRBV5-6 to TRBJ2-2; 9 bases fit TRBD2. V trimming: 0 bases; J trimming: 6 bases; junction bases outside the gene matches: 9. This CDR3 has 17 residues. CDR1 and CDR2 (germline): SGHDT, YYEEEE. CDR3 sequence reads: CASSLGLAETGAGELFF. Written as DNA, the CDR3 is TGTGCCAGCAGCTTGGGACTAGCGGAGACTGGAGCCGGGGAGCTGTTTTTT.

At least ten counts were recorded for this clonotype. This rearrangement joins TRBV11-2 to TRBJ2-7; D could derive from TRBD1 or TRBD2 (6 bases each). Germline V gives CDR1 SGHAT, CDR2 FQNNGV. This CDR3 has 16 residues. Trimming cost V 2 bases and J 2 bases, with 16 bases left between them. CDR3 coding DNA: TGTGCCAGCAGCTTACCGAGGGGGGCAGCCCCCTACGAGCAGTACTTC. It specifies CASSLPRGAAPYEQYF.

In nucleotides, the CDR3 is TGTGCCAGCGGGACTAGCGGTGTCCACCTGAATGAGCAGTTCTTC. Translating gives CASGTSGVHLNEQFF. The rearrangement joins TRBV12-3 or TRBV12-4 to TRBJ2-1, with 11 bases that match TRBD2. This CDR3 spans 15 amino acids. The trim removed 8 bases at V and 7 bases at J, leaving 10 bases unmatched.

This clonotype has at least ten counts. This chain links TRBV6-1 with TRBJ2-7, with a possible D match to TRBD2 (6 bases). V gave up 2 bases and J gave up 11 bases, with 19 bases separating them. Germline loops: CDR1 MNHNS, CDR2 SASEGT. This CDR3 region has 14 residues. Written as DNA, the CDR3 is TGTGCCAGCAGTGAACACGGGAGATCCCGCCGGGAGTACTTC. Translating gives CASSEHGRSRREYF.

This clonotype was detected a few times. Just one base apart from a much larger clone, this may be a read error. The chain carries TRBV25-1 and TRBJ1-1; D unclear. CDR1 MGHDK and CDR2 SYGVNS come from the germline V gene. There are 12 residues in the CDR3. Trimming pared 3 bases from V and 9 bases from J, leaving 11 bases between. DNA of the CDR3: TGTGCCAGCAGTGATTTGGGCGGTAAAGCTTTCTTT. Protein: CASSDLGGKAFF.

Worth noting for this clonotype: This may be a read error: a much more frequent sequence differs by one nucleotide. The J gene is TRBJ1-4, the V gene TRBV6-1; the D is unclear. V was pared by 7 bases and J by 2 bases, with 11 bases between. This CDR3 spans 14 amino acids. The germline V gene has CDR1 MNHNS and CDR2 SASEGT. CDR3 in amino acids: CASITPRTNEKLFF. The CDR3 DNA reads as TGTGCCAGCATCACTCCACGGACTAATGAAAAACTGTTTTTT.

This clonotype was seen many times. The chain joins TRBV29-1 to TRBJ2-3; 7 nucleotides agree with TRBD2. The CDR3 extends over 16 amino acids. The germline CDR1 and CDR2 sequences are SQVTM and ANQGSEA. J lost 1 base, V lost 3 bases, and 10 bases had no gene match. CDR3 DNA sequence: TGCAGCGTTGAGGGGGGGTTTAGGGGCGGCACAGATACGCAGTATTTT. This gives the protein CSVEGGFRGGTDTQYF.

V gene TRBV2 combines with J gene TRBJ1-5; no definite D call. Trimming shortened V by 5 bases and J by 1 base, and 12 bases separated the two germline ends. Germline V lookup: CDR1 SNHLY, CDR2 FYNNEI. There are 15 residues in the CDR3. CDR3 coding DNA: TGTGCCAGCAGTCCTCTGGGGTTAAGCAATCAGCCCCAGCATTTT. Its translation is CASSPLGLSNQPQHF.

This clonotype was observed many times. The chain joins TRBV6-2 or TRBV6-3 to TRBJ2-6, with 9 bases lining up with TRBD1. V lost 2 bases to trimming and J lost 4 bases; unmatched junction nucleotides: 3. The CDR3 contains 16 residues. Germline assignment: CDR1 MNHEY and CDR2 SVGEGT. Written as DNA, the CDR3 is TGTGCCAGCAGTTACCGGACAGGGGAAGGGGCCAACGTCCTGACTTTC. It translates to CASSYRTGEGANVLTF.

About this clonotype itself: A much larger clone differs by one base, so this may be a read error. The rearrangement joins TRBV20-1 to TRBJ2-5; 9 bases are a match to TRBD2. V gave up 1 base and J gave up 5 bases; unmatched junction bases: 8. CDR3 length equals 15 residues. Germline loops: CDR1 DFQATT, CDR2 SNEGSKA (reference sequence). In DNA, the CDR3 is TGCAGTGCTAGAGTTCATAGCGGGAGCTTGGAGACCCAGTACTTC. Translating it yields CSARVHSGSLETQYF.

The rearrangement joins TRBV7-9 to TRBJ2-2, with unresolved D. Germline loops: CDR1 SEHNR, CDR2 FQNEAQ (reference sequence). With 2 bases removed from V and 7 bases from J, the gap between germline ends came to 11 bases. The CDR3 runs to 14 residues. The CDR3 nucleotides read TGTGCCAGCAGCTTAAGTCACTGGGACGGGGAGCTGTTTTTT. Translation: CASSLSHWDGELFF.

The V and J genes are TRBV20-1 and TRBJ2-7; TRBD2 matches 9 bases. This CDR3 has 16 residues. Germline V gene sequence: CDR1 DFQATT, CDR2 SNEGSKA (reference sequence). Trimming at V came to 6 bases and at J to 1 base, leaving 13 bases not matched to a gene. Here the CDR3 reads CSAYGLAGTLSYEQYF. The CDR3 DNA reads as TGCAGTGCCTACGGGCTAGCGGGGACGCTATCCTACGAGCAGTACTTC.

With regard to this clonotype: This could be a read error, since a much larger clone is one nucleotide away. The chain joins TRBV6-2 or TRBV6-3 to TRBJ1-2; 8 bases are a match to TRBD1. Germline-derived CDR1 and CDR2 are MNHEY and SVGEGT. The CDR3 length is 14 residues. V shed 7 bases, J shed 7 bases, and the junction held 11 bases outside the gene matches. CDR3 amino acids: CASIRQGPPAGYTF. CDR3 bases: TGTGCCAGCATCCGACAGGGGCCTCCAGCTGGCTACACCTTC.